This passage covers 25 T cell receptor beta chains from one sample sequenced in a study of shared clonotypes between healthy human individuals. Data came from immunoSEQ multiplex PCR; TCRdb stores just in-frame clones and leaves some out. The sample carries fewer than 3 million clones, roughly 92% recorded once. Input material: naive CD4+ T cells from PBMCs. The subset was: CD45RA+ positively selected. Receptor source: a man aged 18 to 29 in good health. Some clones in this sample may be carry-over from other donors' samples.

This clone has just one count. In the same sample, other DNA sequences code for this CDR3. The V and J genes are TRBV5-1 and TRBJ2-5, with 12 bases identical to TRBD2. The CDR3 totals 14 residues. The germline CDR1 and CDR2 sequences are SGHRS and YFSETQ. Trimming cost V 8 bases and J 4 bases; bases outside gene matches: 6. This CDR3 reads CASSLGLAGETQYF. CDR3 nucleotide sequence: TGCGCCAGTTCGCTGGGACTAGCGGGAGAGACCCAGTACTTC.

The CDR3: CASSFLRGTGNTIYF. The CDR3 DNA is TGTGCCAGCAGCTTTCTGCGGGGAACTGGAAACACCATATATTTT. This rearrangement joins TRBV7-9 to TRBJ1-3; D gene unclear. Between the trimmed V and J ends, which lost 3 bases and 2 bases, there was a span of 11 bases. The CDR3 runs to 15 residues. CDR1 is SEHNR and CDR2 is FQNEAQ in the germline V gene (reference sequence).

The rearrangement links TRBV5-1 to TRBJ2-2; the match to TRBD2 covers 12 bases. Germline-derived CDR1 and CDR2 are SGHRS and YFSETQ. Trimming at V came to 3 bases and at J to 5 bases, leaving 14 bases not matched to a gene. CDR3 length: 19 amino acids. CDR3 region: CASSSSQGLAGQRTGELFF. The CDR3 DNA follows: TGCGCCAGCAGCTCCTCCCAGGGACTAGCGGGTCAGAGGACCGGGGAGCTGTTTTTT.

A single count supports this clone. V is TRBV2 and J is TRBJ2-7; D not resolved. CDR1 is SNHLY and CDR2 is FYNNEI in the germline V gene. This CDR3 has 11 amino acids. Deletions cut 0 bases from V and 9 bases from J, with 6 bases between. This chain's CDR3 is CASSEAGWQYF. Written as DNA, the CDR3 is TGTGCCAGCAGTGAAGCAGGGTGGCAGTACTTC.

The J gene is TRBJ2-3, the V gene TRBV10-3, with 7 bases identical to TRBD1. V dropped 2 bases and J dropped 1; count of bases not matched to a gene: 6. Germline V CDR1 and CDR2: ENHRY, SYGVKD. This CDR3 comprises 16 residues. The CDR3 region is CAISETTGSGTDTQYF. CDR3 bases: TGTGCCATCAGTGAGACGACAGGGTCAGGCACAGATACGCAGTATTTT.

This chain connects TRBV7-9 to TRBJ2-7; D is possibly TRBD1 (5 bases). There are 13 residues in the CDR3. V was shortened by 1 base and J by 8 bases, with 12 bases between the two germline ends. CDR1 SEHNR and CDR2 FQNEAQ come from the germline V gene (reference sequence). CDR3 in amino acids: CASSLVQGVKQYF. The CDR3 DNA reads as TGTGCCAGCAGCTTAGTGCAGGGCGTCAAGCAGTACTTC.

This clone was observed a few times. The chain links TRBV6-6 to TRBJ2-7; D might be TRBD1 (6 bases). Trimming took 4 bases from V and 4 from J, leaving 17 bases between them. Germline V gives CDR1 MNHNY, CDR2 SVGAGI (reference sequence). The CDR3 is made up of 15 amino acids. As DNA, the CDR3 is TGTGCCAGCAGTTCTCCGGGACATGGGGAATACGAGCAGTACTTC. Its translation: CASSSPGHGEYEQYF.

J is TRBJ1-2 and V is TRBV11-2; D possibly corresponds to TRBD1 (5 bases). This CDR3 comprises 15 residues. V dropped 0 bases and J dropped 3 bases, with 11 bases sitting between them. CDR1 SGHAT and CDR2 FQNNGV come from the germline V gene. CDR3 sequence (DNA): TGTGCCAGCAGCTTAGATAGACAGCACTACTATGGCTACACCTTC. It translates to CASSLDRQHYYGYTF.

The gene calls are TRBV15 and TRBJ2-1, with 7 bases matching TRBD2. Germline V gives CDR1 LNHNV, CDR2 YYDKDF (reference sequence). The CDR3 consists of 16 residues. The trim removed 5 bases at V and 7 bases at J, leaving 14 bases unmatched. The CDR3 DNA follows: TGTGCCACCAGCTCTATAGCGGGTTGGGGGAGGAATGAGCAGTTCTTC. Protein product: CATSSIAGWGRNEQFF. Variable domain in full (rest from reference TRBV15 and TRBJ2-1): DAMVIQNPRYQVTQFGKPVTLSCSQTLNHNVMYWYQQKSSQAPKLLFHYYDKDFNNEADTPDNFQSRRPNTSFCFLDIRSPGLGDTAMYLCATSSIAGWGRNEQFFGPGTRLTVL.

V usage is TRBV7-8 and J usage is TRBJ2-3, with 8 bases matching TRBD2. V was clipped by 5 bases and J by 2 bases; unmatched bases: 9. CDR1 and CDR2 from the germline V gene are SGHVS and FQNEAQ. This CDR3 has 16 amino acids. CDR3 amino acids: CASSPRYSGDTDTQYF. The CDR3 DNA reads as TGTGCCAGCAGCCCGCGATATAGCGGGGACACAGATACGCAGTATTTT.

The chain joins TRBV5-6 to TRBJ2-5, with 8 positions matching TRBD2. CDR1 SGHDT and CDR2 YYEEEE come from the germline V gene. After removal of 1 base from V and 3 bases from J, the junction contained 8 bases not matched to a gene. CDR3 size: 16 residues. CDR3 bases: TGTGCCAGCAGCTTGATTCTAGCGGGTAATGAAGAGACCCAGTACTTC. As protein: CASSLILAGNEETQYF.

The V and J genes are TRBV30 and TRBJ2-7; D perhaps matches TRBD2 (5 bases). The V gene lost 4 bases and the J gene lost 6 bases, with 22 bases spanning the gap. This CDR3 is built from 15 residues. Germline-derived CDR1 and CDR2 are GTSNPN and SVGIG (reference sequence). DNA of the CDR3: TGTGCCTGGATTCCCCTCGGGCTCGGAGGTCGCGAGCAGTACTTC. This codes for CAWIPLGLGGREQYF. Full variable domain (outside the CDR3, taken from reference TRBV30 and TRBJ2-7): SQTIHQWPATLVQPVGSPLSLECTVEGTSNPNLYWYRQAAGRGLQLLFYSVGIGQISSEVPQNLSASRPQDRQFILSSKKLLLSDSGFYLCAWIPLGLGGREQYFGPGTRLTVT.

The V gene is TRBV6-6, the J gene TRBJ1-1; TRBD1 is a possible D gene (6 bases). The CDR3 sequence is 12 residues long. The germline V gene has CDR1 MNHNY and CDR2 SVGAGI (reference sequence). Trimming left V 11 bases short and J 0 bases short, with 10 bases between. The CDR3 sequence: CAGGGLNTEAFF. The CDR3 DNA reads TGTGCCGGAGGGGGTTTGAACACTGAAGCTTTCTTT.

As concerns this clone: This same CDR3 is encoded by further DNA sequences in the sample. V is TRBV20-1 and J is TRBJ2-3; D unresolved. Germline V gene sequence: CDR1 DFQATT, CDR2 SNEGSKA (reference sequence). V lost 6 bases and J 6 bases, leaving 10 bases between the germline ends. There are 11 residues in the CDR3. In nucleotides, the CDR3 is TGCAGTGCACCCTTTGCGGATACGCAGTATTTT. Its protein is CSAPFADTQYF.

This chain links TRBV5-8 with TRBJ1-2; D ambiguous. The CDR3 contains 16 residues. Trimming pared 0 bases from V and 1 base from J, leaving 13 bases between. Germline loops: CDR1 SGHTS, CDR2 YDEGEE. In nucleotides, the CDR3 is TGTGCCAGCAGCTTGGCTGGAACCCGCCTTAACTATGGCTACACCTTC. It codes for CASSLAGTRLNYGYTF.

About this clone itself: This CDR3 is also generated by other DNA sequences in the sample. The V call is TRBV15, the J call TRBJ2-1; D possibly matches TRBD1 or TRBD2 (6 bases each). Germline V lookup: CDR1 LNHNV, CDR2 YYDKDF (reference sequence). The V end lost 0 bases, the J end lost 2 bases, and 8 bases lay between the germline ends. This CDR3 has 15 amino acids. The CDR3 sequence is CATSRDRGPYNEQFF. The CDR3 DNA reads TGTGCCACCAGCAGAGATCGGGGGCCCTACAATGAGCAGTTCTTC.

This chain links TRBV5-1 with TRBJ2-5; 14 bases fit TRBD2. After removal of 1 base from V and 9 bases from J, the junction contained 11 bases not matched to a gene. The CDR3 has 17 residues. The V gene's germline CDR1 is SGHRS and CDR2 YFSETQ. CDR3 loop: CASSLWGTSGGRSSQYF. The CDR3 DNA is TGCGCCAGCAGCTTGTGGGGGACTAGCGGGGGCCGATCATCCCAGTACTTC. Filled out from reference TRBV5-1 and TRBJ2-5, the complete variable domain reads KAGVTQTPRYLIKTRGQQVTLSCSPISGHRSVSWYQQTPGQGLQFLFEYFSETQRNKGNFPGRFSGRQFSNSRSEMNVSTLELGDSALYLCASSLWGTSGGRSSQYFGPGTRLLVL.

The chain is built from TRBV11-3 and TRBJ2-3; the match to TRBD2 covers 9 bases. CDR3 length: 16 residues. V dropped 5 bases and J dropped 6; count of bases not matched to a gene: 12. Germline lookup yields CDR1 SGHNT and CDR2 YENEEA. The CDR3 DNA reads TGTGCCAGCAGCCCCCGTGGCGGGAGGGCTGGGGATACGCAGTATTTT. It translates to CASSPRGGRAGDTQYF.

This clone was found a few times. This chain connects TRBV7-8 to TRBJ1-5; D gene ambiguous. The ends were cut back, 1 base at V and 8 bases at J, with 6 bases in the middle. The CDR3 length is 12 residues. Germline-derived CDR1 and CDR2 are SGHVS and FQNEAQ. CDR3 loop: CASSLEVKPQHF. CDR3 coding DNA: TGTGCCAGCAGCTTAGAGGTTAAGCCCCAGCATTTT.

The chain carries TRBV5-4 and TRBJ2-3; 8 nucleotides line up with TRBD2. Per germline, CDR1 SGHNT and CDR2 YYREEE (reference sequence). With V trimmed by 0 bases and J by 2 bases, 5 bases remained unmatched. This CDR3 spans 16 amino acids. CDR3 sequence (DNA): TGTGCCAGCAGCTTGGAAGGGACTAGGCCCACAGATACGCAGTATTTT. Residues: CASSLEGTRPTDTQYF.

The chain combines TRBV28 with TRBJ1-1; the match to TRBD1 covers 8 bases. Trimming at V came to 5 bases and at J to 12 bases, leaving 8 bases not matched to a gene. CDR1 and CDR2 (germline): MDHEN, SYDVKM. This CDR3 region has 12 residues. CDR3 sequence: CASSRLQGVTFF. The CDR3 coding sequence is TGTGCCAGCAGTCGATTACAGGGGGTGACTTTCTTT.

This rearrangement joins TRBV28 to TRBJ1-1, with 7 positions matching TRBD1. With V trimmed by 7 bases and J by 1 base, 6 bases remained unmatched. The germline CDR1 and CDR2 sequences are MDHEN and SYDVKM. This CDR3 has 14 amino acids. The CDR3 protein is CASTGGQPNTEAFF. The CDR3 DNA follows: TGTGCCAGCACTGGGGGACAGCCGAACACTGAAGCTTTCTTT.

This clone was seen a handful of times. The CDR3 sequence: CASSHSGGNQPQHF. The CDR3 coding sequence is TGTGCCAGCTCGCACTCGGGGGGCAATCAGCCCCAGCATTTT. The chain links TRBV18 to TRBJ1-5; D might be TRBD1 (5 bases). Per germline, CDR1 KGHSH and CDR2 LQKENI. The V end was cut by 6 bases, the J end by 2 bases, with 11 bases between. This CDR3 contains 14 residues.

This chain connects TRBV11-2 to TRBJ2-1; 9 nucleotides match TRBD2. Germline CDR1 SGHAT, CDR2 FQNNGV. V lost 5 bases, J lost 4 bases, and 9 bases stayed unmatched. This CDR3 has 16 amino acids. The CDR3 region is CASSPNLAGQYNEQFF. For the CDR3, the DNA is TGTGCCAGCAGCCCGAACCTAGCGGGACAATACAATGAGCAGTTCTTC.

The chain has TRBV2 and TRBJ1-1, with 7 positions matching TRBD1. V lost 3 bases and J lost 4; bases outside the gene matches: 8. The CDR3 has 15 amino acids. Germline lookup yields CDR1 SNHLY and CDR2 FYNNEI. The CDR3 coding sequence is TGTGCCAGCAGTGATAGGACAGGTGGTGTCACTGAAGCTTTCTTT. This sequence encodes CASSDRTGGVTEAFF.